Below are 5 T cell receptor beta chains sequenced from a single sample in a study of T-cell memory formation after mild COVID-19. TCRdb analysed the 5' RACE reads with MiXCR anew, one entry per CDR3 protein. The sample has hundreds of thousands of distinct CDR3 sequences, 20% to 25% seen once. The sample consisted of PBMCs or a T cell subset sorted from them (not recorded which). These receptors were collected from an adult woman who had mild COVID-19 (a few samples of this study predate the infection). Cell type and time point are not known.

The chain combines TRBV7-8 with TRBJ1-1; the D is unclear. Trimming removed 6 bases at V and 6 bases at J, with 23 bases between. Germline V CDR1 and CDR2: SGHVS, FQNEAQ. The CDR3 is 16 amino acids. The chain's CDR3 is CASRHNQRARAAEAFF. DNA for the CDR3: TGTGCCAGCAGACACAACCAGAGGGCAAGAGCAGCTGAAGCTTTCTTT.

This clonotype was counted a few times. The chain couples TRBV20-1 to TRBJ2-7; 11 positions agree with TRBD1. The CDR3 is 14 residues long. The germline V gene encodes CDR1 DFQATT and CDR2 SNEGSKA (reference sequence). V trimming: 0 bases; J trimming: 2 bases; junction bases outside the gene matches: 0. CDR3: CSAREGQGAYEQYF. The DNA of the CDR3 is TGCAGTGCTAGAGAGGGACAGGGGGCCTACGAGCAGTACTTC.

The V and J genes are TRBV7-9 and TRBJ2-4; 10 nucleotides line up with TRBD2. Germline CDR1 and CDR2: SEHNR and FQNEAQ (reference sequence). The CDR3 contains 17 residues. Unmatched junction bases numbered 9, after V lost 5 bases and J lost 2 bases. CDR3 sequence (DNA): TGTGCCAGCAGCCCCAACACACTAGCGGGACCCAAAAACATTCAGTACTTC. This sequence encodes CASSPNTLAGPKNIQYF. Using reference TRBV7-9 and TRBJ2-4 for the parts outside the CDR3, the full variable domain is DTGVSQNPRHKITKRGQNVTFRCDPISEHNRLYWYRQTLGQGPEFLTYFQNEAQLEKSRLLSDRFSAERPKGSFSTLEIQRTEQGDSAMYLCASSPNTLAGPKNIQYFGAGTRLSVL.

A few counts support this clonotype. CDR3 amino acids: CASSFSRDEQYF. The CDR3 region has the DNA TGTGCCAGCAGCTTCTCAAGAGACGAGCAGTACTTC. V usage is TRBV11-1 and J usage is TRBJ2-7; D call uncertain. The CDR3 covers 12 residues. The germline V and J ends were trimmed by 3 bases and 5 bases, with 8 bases remaining between them. CDR1 SGHAT and CDR2 FQDESV come from the germline V gene (reference sequence).

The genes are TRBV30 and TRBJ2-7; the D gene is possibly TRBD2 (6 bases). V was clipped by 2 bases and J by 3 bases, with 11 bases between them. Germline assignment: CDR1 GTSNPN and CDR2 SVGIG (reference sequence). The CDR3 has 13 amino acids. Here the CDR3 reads CAWSRGRNYEQYF. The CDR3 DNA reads TGTGCCTGGAGTAGAGGGAGGAACTACGAGCAGTACTTC. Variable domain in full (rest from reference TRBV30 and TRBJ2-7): SQTIHQWPATLVQPVGSPLSLECTVEGTSNPNLYWYRQAAGRGLQLLFYSVGIGQISSEVPQNLSASRPQDRQFILSSKKLLLSDSGFYLCAWSRGRNYEQYFGPGTRLTVT.